The T cell receptor beta chain under discussion was sequenced for a study of CD8+ T cells in alopecia areata. Treatment described: oral pan-JAK inhibitor, 5-10 mg twice daily. Lesional scalp punch biopsies and peripheral blood came from alopecia areata patients. This clone was seen more than once but under ten times. Between the trimmed V and J ends, which lost 4 bases and 2 bases, there was a span of 14 bases. This CDR3 contains 14 residues. CDR1 and CDR2 (germline): GTSNPN, SVGIG (reference sequence). RNA extraction was followed by reverse transcription into cDNA, which acted as the sequencing template. Clones were sequenced by immunoSEQ multiplex PCR, and TCRdb holds only the in-frame ones, with some missing. The data show around 300,000 clones, approximately 60% seen once.

This sequence originates from a human donor with alopecia areata. Sequencing was performed on CD4+ T cells sorted from blood, taken at approximately week 52, from a patient treated with tofacitinib. This chain connects TRBV30 to TRBJ1-2, with unresolved D. In nucleotides, the CDR3 is TGTGCCTGGACCTTCGGAGGCAGCAACTATGGCTACACCTTC. Translated, it gives CAWTFGGSNYGYTF.